The subject of this entry is one T cell receptor (beta chain). The target antigen is unknown. Assay used: immunoSEQ multiplex PCR; TCRdb lists only in-frame clones, some missing. The sample shows some 17,000 clones, 85% to 90% of them seen only once. This specimen belongs to a study of OX40 agonist ivuxolimab in advanced cancers. Study context: Aged roughly 23 to 90 with a mean of approximately 60 years, they were about 78% male. Three dose-escalation patients had partial responses: one with hepatocellular carcinoma and two with cutaneous melanoma. Broader study findings: Averaged across samples, CD8+ T cells carried more expanded clones than CD4+ did.

The CDR3 loop spans 14 amino acids. With V trimmed by 2 bases and J by 7 bases, 4 bases remained unmatched. Germline assignment: CDR1 SGHVS and CDR2 FQNEAQ. The source material was CD4+ or CD8+ T cells sorted from blood, sampled in a trial of the OX40 agonist ivuxolimab. The sequence derives from an adult with an advanced solid tumor such as melanoma, head and neck, liver or kidney cancer. This rearrangement joins TRBV7-8 to TRBJ1-4, with 7 positions matching TRBD1. Here the CDR3 reads CASSLRPGGEKLFF. In DNA form, the CDR3 reads TGTGCCAGCAGCTTAAGGCCAGGGGGTGAAAAACTGTTTTTT.